This is a list of T cell receptor beta chains from one sample in a study of glioma-infiltrating T cells. TCRdb re-analysed the multiplex PCR reads in MiXCR, keeping a single row per CDR3 protein. The table includes roughly 200,000 distinct CDR3 sequences, around 32% detected once. Sample: glioma tissue, nonneoplastic brain tissue, or PBMCs (not recorded which). These receptors were obtained from a human donor with low-grade glioma or glioblastoma, undergoing nonglioma brain surgery, or in good health (not recorded which). Each CDR3 is given with its conserved first and last residue. The D gene is left open where the match is weak. Some rows have no size entry. The others give once, few or many, or a class for an expanded clone.

CDR3: CASSFSRGTYEQYF; DNA: TGTGCCAGCAGTTTCTCGCGGGGGACCTACGAGCAGTACTTC; V: TRBV27; size: many; D: TRBD2; J: TRBJ2-7
CDR3: CSARSPGPGQPQHF; DNA: TGCAGTGCTAGATCACCAGGGCCGGGGCAGCCCCAGCATTTT; V: TRBV20-1; size: many; D: NA; J: TRBJ1-5
CDR3: CASSIARTEQFF; DNA: TGTGCCAGTAGTATAGCCCGGACAGAGCAGTTCTTC; V: TRBV19; size: few; D: NA; J: TRBJ2-1
CDR3: CASRPATRTQYF; DNA: TGTGCCAGCAGGCCAGCCACTCGGACCCAGTACTTC; V: TRBV2; size: many; D: NA; J: TRBJ2-5
CDR3: CASSQAGGNQETQYF; DNA: TGCGCCAGCAGCCAAGCGGGAGGAAACCAAGAGACCCAGTACTTC; V: TRBV4-1; size: many; D: TRBD2; J: TRBJ2-5
CDR3: CASSLEGLAAGGDNIQYF; DNA: TGTGCCAGCAGCTTAGAGGGACTAGCGGCCGGAGGGGACAACATTCAGTACTTC; V: TRBV7-3; size: NA; D: TRBD2; J: TRBJ2-4
CDR3: CASSLVGGRRSNQPQHF; DNA: TGTGCCAGCAGCTTAGTAGGGGGAAGACGGAGCAATCAGCCCCAGCATTTT; V: TRBV7-8; size: many; D: NA; J: TRBJ1-5
CDR3: CASSLRSSTDTQYF; DNA: TGTGCCAGCAGCTTACGCTCTAGCACAGATACGCAGTATTTT; V: TRBV7-6; size: many; D: NA; J: TRBJ2-3
CDR3: CASSSVSGGGRGDIQYF; DNA: TGTGCCAGCAGCTCTGTTAGCGGGGGGGGTCGCGGGGACATTCAGTACTTC; V: TRBV7-2; size: NA; D: TRBD2; J: TRBJ2-4
CDR3: CSSSQAGGHYEQYF; DNA: TGTTCCAGCAGCCAAGCGGGAGGGCACTACGAGCAGTACTTC; V: TRBV6-5; size: NA; D: TRBD2; J: TRBJ2-7
CDR3: CASYGQHSNQPQHF; DNA: TGTGCCAGCTACGGACAACATAGCAATCAGCCCCAGCATTTT; V: TRBV28; size: many; D: NA; J: TRBJ1-5
CDR3: CASSLAGGQFYTF; DNA: TGCGCCAGCAGCTTGGCCGGGGGACAGTTCTACACCTTC; V: TRBV5-1; size: NA; D: TRBD1; J: TRBJ1-2
CDR3: CVSSFSAAYEQYF; DNA: TGTGTTAGCAGTTTTTCTGCAGCCTACGAGCAGTACTTC; V: TRBV27; size: NA; D: NA; J: TRBJ2-7
CDR3: CASSPVTGTNQPQHF; DNA: TGTGCCAGCAGCCCCGTCACCGGGACCAATCAGCCCCAGCATTTT; V: TRBV7-2; size: many; D: NA; J: TRBJ1-5
CDR3: CASSYFGVQSGELFF; DNA: TGTGCCAGCAGTTATTTCGGGGTTCAGTCCGGGGAGCTGTTTTTT; V: TRBV6-1; size: many; D: NA; J: TRBJ2-2
CDR3: CSARDRLAGFLAKNIQYF; DNA: TGCAGTGCTAGAGATCGCCTAGCGGGGTTCTTAGCCAAAAACATTCAGTACTTC; V: TRBV20-1; size: many; D: TRBD2; J: TRBJ2-4
CDR3: CASSPGERSGETQYF; DNA: TGTGCCAGCAGCCCTGGCGAGCGGTCTGGAGAGACCCAGTACTTC; V: TRBV11-2; size: NA; D: NA; J: TRBJ2-5
CDR3: CASSLAVRTGGTDTQYF; DNA: TGTGCCAGCAGCCTCGCAGTGAGGACAGGGGGCACAGATACGCAGTATTTT; V: TRBV7-2; size: few; D: TRBD1; J: TRBJ2-3
CDR3: CASSYSNRAAGNTIYF; DNA: TGTGCCAGCAGTTACTCGAACAGGGCCGCAGGAAACACCATATATTTT; V: TRBV6-6; size: many; D: NA; J: TRBJ1-3
CDR3: CASSGDRGTEAFF; DNA: TGTGCCAGCAGTGGCGACAGGGGCACTGAAGCTTTCTTT; V: TRBV6-4; size: many; D: TRBD1; J: TRBJ1-1
CDR3: CASSLSPENNSPLHF; DNA: TGTGCCAGCAGCTTATCCCCAGAAAATAATTCACCCCTCCACTTT; V: TRBV7-9; size: many; D: NA; J: TRBJ1-6
CDR3: CASSLAAGSNTEAFF; DNA: TGTGCCAGCAGCTTGGCGGCGGGTTCGAACACTGAAGCTTTCTTT; V: TRBV5-4; size: many; D: NA; J: TRBJ1-1
CDR3: CASSPHLGEQYF; DNA: TGTGCCAGTAGTCCCCACCTGGGCGAGCAGTACTTC; V: TRBV19; size: NA; D: NA; J: TRBJ2-7
CDR3: CAISERGMSSSYNEQFF; DNA: TGTGCCATCAGTGAGAGGGGCATGAGTAGCTCCTACAATGAGCAGTTCTTC; V: TRBV10-3; size: few; D: NA; J: TRBJ2-1
CDR3: CASSLGREGHDSDTQYF; DNA: TGTGCCAGCAGCTTAGGGAGGGAGGGCCATGATTCAGATACGCAGTATTTT; V: TRBV7-9; size: many; D: TRBD2; J: TRBJ2-3
CDR3: CASSLGGLLSKTQYF; DNA: TGTGCCAGCAGTTTGGGTGGGCTTCTCTCAAAGACCCAGTACTTC; V: TRBV28; size: many; D: NA; J: TRBJ2-5
CDR3: CASSSKNTIYF; DNA: TGTGCCAGCAGTTCCAAAAACACCATATATTTT; V: TRBV28; size: many; D: NA; J: TRBJ1-3
CDR3: CASSSPGTGGNNEQFF; DNA: TGTGCCAGCAGTTCACCCGGGACAGGGGGGAACAATGAGCAGTTCTTC; V: TRBV28; size: NA; D: TRBD1; J: TRBJ2-1
CDR3: CASSHRDSYEQYF; DNA: TGCGCCAGCAGCCACCGGGACTCCTACGAGCAGTACTTC; V: TRBV4-1; size: NA; D: NA; J: TRBJ2-7
CDR3: CASSLEVSQYF; DNA: TGTGCCAGCAGCTTGGAGGTCAGCCAGTACTTC; V: TRBV5-8; size: many; D: NA; J: TRBJ2-5
CDR3: CASRAGQGMGTQYF; DNA: TGTGCCAGCAGGGCCGGACAGGGGATGGGGACCCAGTACTTC; V: TRBV27; size: NA; D: TRBD1; J: TRBJ2-5
CDR3: CASSSGTGGFYEQYF; DNA: TGTGCCAGCAGCTCCGGGACAGGGGGATTCTACGAGCAGTACTTC; V: TRBV7-9; size: many; D: TRBD1; J: TRBJ2-7
CDR3: CSARDVGAGLYEQYF; DNA: TGCAGTGCTAGAGATGTGGGAGCGGGCCTATACGAGCAGTACTTC; V: TRBV20-1; size: many; D: NA; J: TRBJ2-7
CDR3: CASFEGTAYNEQFF; DNA: TGTGCCAGCTTCGAGGGGACGGCCTACAATGAGCAGTTCTTC; V: TRBV6-1; size: many; D: NA; J: TRBJ2-1
CDR3: CSVEAAGQGAYEQYF; DNA: TGCAGCGTTGAAGCTGCCGGGCAGGGGGCCTACGAGCAGTACTTC; V: TRBV29-1; size: few; D: TRBD1; J: TRBJ2-7
CDR3: CASSSPEAPKTQYF; DNA: TGTGCCAGCAGTTCCCCAGAGGCTCCGAAGACCCAGTACTTC; V: TRBV27; size: many; D: NA; J: TRBJ2-5
CDR3: CASSLLDGRAPDTQYF; DNA: TGTGCCAGCAGTCTCTTGGACGGGAGGGCCCCAGATACGCAGTATTTT; V: TRBV28; size: many; D: TRBD2; J: TRBJ2-3
CDR3: CASSLTGINNEQYF; DNA: TGTGCCAGCAGCCTTACAGGGATAAACAACGAGCAGTACTTC; V: TRBV7-2; size: many; D: NA; J: TRBJ2-7
CDR3: CSVPSGSIYEQYF; DNA: TGCAGTGTTCCGAGCGGGAGTATCTACGAGCAGTACTTC; V: TRBV20-1; size: NA; D: TRBD2; J: TRBJ2-7
CDR3: CASSTSEGGSYEQYF; DNA: TGCGCCAGCAGCACCTCTGAGGGCGGGAGTTACGAGCAGTACTTC; V: TRBV4-1; size: NA; D: TRBD2; J: TRBJ2-7
CDR3: CASSLTVNQPQHF; DNA: TGTGCCAGCAGTCTCACGGTGAATCAGCCCCAGCATTTT; V: TRBV27; size: many; D: NA; J: TRBJ1-5
CDR3: CASSLSGGGGGGYEQYF; DNA: TGTGCCAGCAGTTTATCAGGCGGCGGGGGGGGTGGCTACGAGCAGTACTTC; V: TRBV27; size: once; D: TRBD2; J: TRBJ2-7
CDR3: CASSLAHGSYNEQFF; DNA: TGTGCCAGCAGCTTAGCGCACGGGTCCTACAATGAGCAGTTCTTC; V: TRBV7-2; size: many; D: NA; J: TRBJ2-1
CDR3: CATGQNLMNTEAFF; DNA: TGTGCCACGGGACAGAACCTCATGAACACTGAAGCTTTCTTT; V: TRBV10-3; size: many; D: TRBD1; J: TRBJ1-1
CDR3: CASGLWTAYSNQPQHF; DNA: TGTGCTAGTGGTCTGTGGACGGCCTATAGCAATCAGCCCCAGCATTTT; V: TRBV12-5; size: NA; D: NA; J: TRBJ1-5
CDR3: CASSFRTSFTDTQYF; DNA: TGCGCCAGCAGCTTTCGGACTAGCTTCACAGATACGCAGTATTTT; V: TRBV5-1; size: NA; D: TRBD2; J: TRBJ2-3
CDR3: CAGSLNFGASDTQYF; DNA: TGTGCCGGCAGCTTAAATTTCGGGGCGTCCGATACGCAGTATTTT; V: TRBV7-3; size: few; D: NA; J: TRBJ2-3
CDR3: CATSGRLTNEQFF; DNA: TGTGCCACCAGCGGAAGACTCACCAATGAGCAGTTCTTC; V: TRBV15; size: many; D: NA; J: TRBJ2-1
CDR3: CASSIGLNGGNEQFF; DNA: TGTGCCAGTAGTATAGGACTCAATGGAGGGAATGAGCAGTTCTTC; V: TRBV19; size: NA; D: NA; J: TRBJ2-1
CDR3: CASSFGGLAGAGDEQYF; DNA: TGTGCCAGCAGCTTCGGGGGACTAGCGGGAGCGGGCGACGAGCAGTACTTC; V: TRBV7-2; size: many; D: TRBD2; J: TRBJ2-7
CDR3: CASSGQGMDGYTF; DNA: TGCGCCAGCAGTGGGCAGGGGATGGATGGCTACACCTTC; V: TRBV6-9; size: NA; D: NA; J: TRBJ1-2